The 14 T cell receptor beta chains reported below all come from one sample, sequenced in a study of T and B cells in COVID-19 patients. From blood, roughly 250-500 ng of genomic DNA served as TRB template. TRB rearrangements were amplified by multiplex PCR with BIOMED2 TRB-A/B primers. TCRdb recomputed calls from the multiplex PCR reads with MiXCR, one row per CDR3 protein. The table lists a few thousand distinct CDR3 sequences, around 27% of them singletons. Material: blood. These receptors originate from a human donor with active COVID-19.

The chain has TRBV5-4 and TRBJ2-5, with 11 bases identical to TRBD2. This CDR3 contains 17 residues. CDR1 and CDR2 (germline): SGHNT, YYREEE (reference sequence). Unmatched junction bases numbered 9, after V lost 1 base and J lost 4 bases. The CDR3 DNA is TGTGCCAGCAGCTTGAAGGTAGCGGGGGGGCCATCAGAGACCCAGTACTTC. It yields the protein CASSLKVAGGPSETQYF.

Concerning this clonotype: Relative to the germline gene, one junction end is altered; a read error may explain this. The genes are TRBV13 and TRBJ1-1, with 8 bases fitting TRBD1. Germline values: CDR1 PRHDT, CDR2 FYEKMQ (reference sequence). This CDR3 comprises 15 residues. Here the CDR3 reads CASSLATGVGTEAFF. As DNA, the CDR3 is TGCGCCAGCAGCTTGGCGACAGGGGTGGGGACTGAAGCTTTCTTT.

This clonotype is medium-sized by share. This chain links TRBV6-5 with TRBJ2-3; D tentatively fits TRBD1 or TRBD2 (6 bases each). The CDR3 sequence is 18 residues long. Per germline, CDR1 MNHEY and CDR2 SVGAGI. Trimming left V 1 base short and J 7 bases short, with 24 bases between. The chain's CDR3 is CASSYLGVEGGPSHTQYF. For the CDR3, the DNA is TGTGCCAGCAGTTACTTGGGGGTCGAAGGGGGGCCTTCTCATACGCAGTATTTT.

Sample share makes this clonotype medium-sized (0.01 to 0.1%). The CDR3 DNA follows: TGTGCCAGCAGGCCCGAGCATTCCGGAAACACCATATATTTT. This codes for CASRPEHSGNTIYF. The chain couples TRBV6-5 to TRBJ1-3; D call uncertain. CDR1 and CDR2 from the germline V gene are MNHEY and SVGAGI. Trimming took off 6 bases at V and 4 bases at J, with 13 bases between the two ends. The CDR3 extends over 14 amino acids.

This clonotype is categorized as large (0.1 to 1%). The chain is built from TRBV27 and TRBJ2-6; D not certain. The V and J ends lost 1 base and 2 bases respectively, with 15 bases between them. Germline V gene lookup returns CDR1 MNHEY and CDR2 SMNVEV (reference sequence). The length of the CDR3 is 18 residues. This chain's CDR3 is CASSLLSRAGAGANVLTF. The DNA of the CDR3 is TGTGCCAGCAGTTTATTAAGTCGGGCTGGGGCTGGGGCCAACGTCCTGACTTTC. The full variable domain, with the rest looked up from reference TRBV27 and TRBJ2-6, is EAQVTQNPRYLITVTGKKLTVTCSQNMNHEYMSWYRQDPGLGLRQIYYSMNVEVTDKGDVPEGYKVSRKEKRNFPLILESPSPNQTSLYFCASSLLSRAGAGANVLTFGAGSRLTVL.

J is TRBJ2-1 and V is TRBV6-1; maybe TRBD2 (5 bases). The germline V and J ends were trimmed by 0 bases and 2 bases, with 11 bases remaining between them. The CDR3 sequence is 16 residues long. Looked up from germline, CDR1 is MNHNS and CDR2 is SASEGT. The CDR3 here is CASSEASRGAYNEQFF. The CDR3 DNA sequence: TGTGCCAGCAGTGAAGCATCACGGGGAGCCTACAATGAGCAGTTCTTC.

This clonotype is labeled medium-sized. The rearrangement joins TRBV6-5 to TRBJ2-2; 14 bases map to TRBD2. This CDR3 is built from 18 residues. Germline V gives CDR1 MNHEY, CDR2 SVGAGI. Trimming cost V 0 bases and J 4 bases; bases outside gene matches: 4. In DNA, the CDR3 is TGTGCCAGCAGTTACTCGGGACTAGCGGGAGTCCCCACCGGGGAGCTGTTTTTT. It codes for CASSYSGLAGVPTGELFF.

The V call is TRBV20-1, the J call TRBJ1-2; 9 bases line up with TRBD1. Trimming took 3 bases from V and 3 from J; bases not matched to a gene: 8. This CDR3 comprises 15 residues. Germline CDR1 DFQATT, CDR2 SNEGSKA (reference sequence). The CDR3 DNA reads as TGCAGTGCTAGGGGACAGGGACCAGTCTACTATGGCTACACCTTC. Its protein product is CSARGQGPVYYGYTF.

Comments on this clonotype: At one end the junction does not follow the germline gene, possibly because of a read error. The chain links TRBV4-3 to TRBJ2-5; tentative D call: TRBD2 (5 bases). Germline V CDR1 and CDR2: LGHNA, YSLEER. The CDR3 consists of 13 residues. The DNA of the CDR3 is TGTGCCAGCAGCACCCAACCGGGGGAGACCCAGTACTTC. Encoded protein: CASSTQPGETQYF.

This clonotype qualifies as medium-sized. The genes are TRBV19 and TRBJ1-1; no clear D gene. Trimming took 4 bases from V and 2 from J, leaving 8 bases between them. Per the germline V gene, CDR1 is LNHDA and CDR2 is SQIVND (reference sequence). The CDR3 is 13 residues long. The CDR3 loop is CASSRNKNTEAFF. For the CDR3, the DNA is TGTGCCAGTAGTAGAAACAAAAACACTGAAGCTTTCTTT.

This clonotype was found a few times. The chain uses TRBV7-9 and TRBJ1-2; D not resolved. CDR3 length equals 14 residues. V shed 3 bases and J shed 4 bases, with 12 bases lying between them. CDR1 is SEHNR and CDR2 is FQNEAQ in the germline V gene (reference sequence). Written as DNA, the CDR3 is TGTGCCAGCAGCTTGGGGTCGGCGATCTATGGCTACACCTTC. This translates into CASSLGSAIYGYTF.

This clonotype is medium-sized. The V gene is TRBV6-1, the J gene TRBJ2-7; tentatively, D is TRBD1 (6 bases). This CDR3 is 15 amino acids long. Germline V gene data show CDR1 as MNHNS and CDR2 as SASEGT. V was clipped by 0 bases and J by 3 bases, with 12 bases between them. DNA of the CDR3: TGTGCCAGCAGTGAAGCCCGGACAGACCTCTACGAGCAGTACTTC. This encodes CASSEARTDLYEQYF.

This clonotype was recorded once. The chain combines TRBV5-5 with TRBJ2-1; D gene uncertain. This CDR3 region has 13 residues. Trimming removed 4 bases from V and 9 bases from J, with 14 bases in between. Germline V gene data show CDR1 as SGHKS and CDR2 as YYEKEE (reference sequence). The DNA of the CDR3 is TGTGCCAGCAGCCCCGCCGCCGGCCTTGAGCAGTTCTTC. Amino acid sequence: CASSPAAGLEQFF.

The rearrangement joins TRBV10-3 to TRBJ1-2; D is unresolved. Trimming removed 6 bases at V and 0 bases at J, with 17 bases between. The germline V gene encodes CDR1 ENHRY and CDR2 SYGVKD. The CDR3 spans 16 residues. Written as DNA, the CDR3 is TGTGCCATCAGCGGGTGGACGGAAGAAACTAACTATGGCTACACCTTC. Protein product: CAISGWTEETNYGYTF.